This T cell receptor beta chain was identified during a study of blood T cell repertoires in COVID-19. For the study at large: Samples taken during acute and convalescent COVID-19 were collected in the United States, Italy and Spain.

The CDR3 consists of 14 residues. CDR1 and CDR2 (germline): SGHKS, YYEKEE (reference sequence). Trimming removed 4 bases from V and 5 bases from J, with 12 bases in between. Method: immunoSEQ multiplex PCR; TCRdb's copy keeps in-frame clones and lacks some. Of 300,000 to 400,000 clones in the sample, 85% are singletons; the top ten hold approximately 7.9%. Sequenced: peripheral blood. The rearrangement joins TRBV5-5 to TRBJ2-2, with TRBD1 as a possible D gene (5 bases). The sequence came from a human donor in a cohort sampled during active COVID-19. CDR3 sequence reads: CASSTPDITGELFF. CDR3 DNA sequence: TGTGCCAGCAGCACACCGGACATAACCGGGGAGCTGTTTTTT. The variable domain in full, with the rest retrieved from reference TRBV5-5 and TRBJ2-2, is DAGVTQSPTHLIKTRGQQVTLRCSPISGHKSVSWYQQVLGQGPQFIFQYYEKEERGRGNFPDRFSARQFPNYSSELNVNALLLGDSALYLCASSTPDITGELFFGEGSRLTVL.